This TCR beta chain was sequenced during a study of blood T cell repertoires in COVID-19. Study-level information: Samples came from the United States, Italy and Spain, spanning acute and convalescent COVID-19. The analysed material was cDNA or gDNA that came from T cells, B-cell-depleted T cells, or PBMCs.

Authors' data handling: Amplification of reference gene primers was used by the study to estimate nucleated cell counts. Profiling relied on immunoSEQ multiplex PCR, and the TCRdb table lists in-frame clones only, not all of them. V and J calls and clone size are as listed in that table; D and trimming were resolved from the DNA. Among about 35,000 clones, 70% to 90% were seen once, and the ten largest hold 35% to 50%. Germline trimming cut 3 bases from V and 3 bases from J; bases unmatched to any gene: 1. This CDR3 contains 14 residues. Germline loops: CDR1 SGHRS, CDR2 YFSETQ. The sample taken for sequencing was peripheral blood. The chain recombines TRBV5-1 with TRBJ1-3, with 9 positions matching TRBD1. This sequence was found in a human donor in a cohort sampled during active or convalescent COVID-19. The donor label of this sample is uncertain. The CDR3 loop reads CASSSTGGGNTIYF. The CDR3 DNA is TGCGCCAGCAGCTCGACAGGGGGTGGAAACACCATATATTTT. The full variable domain, completed using reference TRBV5-1 and TRBJ1-3, is KAGVTQTPRYLIKTRGQQVTLSCSPISGHRSVSWYQQTPGQGLQFLFEYFSETQRNKGNFPGRFSGRQFSNSRSEMNVSTLELGDSALYLCASSSTGGGNTIYFGEGSWLTVV.